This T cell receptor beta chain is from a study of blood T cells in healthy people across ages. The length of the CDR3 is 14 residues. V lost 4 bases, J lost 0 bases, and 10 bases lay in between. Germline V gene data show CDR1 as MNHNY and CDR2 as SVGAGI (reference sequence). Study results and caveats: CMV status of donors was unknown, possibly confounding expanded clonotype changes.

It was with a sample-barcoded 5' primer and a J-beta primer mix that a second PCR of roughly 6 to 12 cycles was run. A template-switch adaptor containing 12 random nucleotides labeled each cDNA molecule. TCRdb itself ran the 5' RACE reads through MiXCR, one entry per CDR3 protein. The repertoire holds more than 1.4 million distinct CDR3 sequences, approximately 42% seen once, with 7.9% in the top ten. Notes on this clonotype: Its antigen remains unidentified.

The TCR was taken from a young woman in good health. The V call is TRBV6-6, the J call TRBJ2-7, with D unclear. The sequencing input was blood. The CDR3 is CASSLGSRSYEQYF. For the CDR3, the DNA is TGTGCCAGCAGTTTGGGCAGCCGCTCCTACGAGCAGTACTTC.